The 20 T cell receptor beta chains below were found in one sample sequenced in a study of blood T cells in healthy people across ages. Using a J-beta primer mix together with a sample-barcoded 5' primer, a second PCR was run for roughly 7 to 12 cycles. TCRdb used MiXCR to reprocess the 5' RACE reads, holding one entry per CDR3 protein. Here the sample spans about 780,000 distinct CDR3 sequences, 35% to 50% being singletons. Sequenced: blood. These receptors were obtained from an elderly man in good health.

This clonotype was observed a few times. The chain is built from TRBV5-6 and TRBJ2-5, with 9 nucleotides matching TRBD1. The tail of the sequence fits TRBJ2-4 better, so the J call may be wrong. Germline values: CDR1 SGHDT, CDR2 YYEEEE. The CDR3 sequence is 15 residues long. The CDR3 here is CASSTDRGGFDIQYF. The CDR3 nucleotides are TGTGCCAGCAGCACGGACAGGGGTGGATTTGACATTCAGTACTTC.

This clonotype was picked up a small number of times. Its ends do not fully match the called genes, so a read error is possible. This chain connects TRBV20-1 to TRBJ2-3; D perhaps matches TRBD1 (5 bases). The CDR3 contains 13 residues. CDR1 DFQATT and CDR2 SNEGSKA come from the germline V gene (reference sequence). The CDR3 spells CSAREGGTDTQYF. The CDR3 nucleotides are TGCAGTGCTCGAGAAGGGGGCACAGATACGCAGTATTTT.

The V and J genes are TRBV4-3 and TRBJ2-2; D is unclear. The CDR3 runs 16 residues. The ends were cut back, 0 bases at V and 7 bases at J, with 15 bases in the middle. Germline CDR1 and CDR2: LGHNA and YSLEER. CDR3 bases: TGCGCCAGCAGCCAAGATCATTCCCGTGCCCACGGGGAGCTGTTTTTT. Amino acids: CASSQDHSRAHGELFF.

This chain links TRBV6-1 with TRBJ2-1, with D tentatively TRBD1 (5 bases). The germline V gene has CDR1 MNHNS and CDR2 SASEGT. Between the trimmed V and J ends, which lost 3 bases and 6 bases, there was a span of 12 bases. This CDR3 contains 14 residues. CDR3 nucleotides: TGTGCCAGCAGTGACAGGGTAGGGGCCAATGAGCAGTTCTTC. This sequence encodes CASSDRVGANEQFF.

The chain is built from TRBV7-2 and TRBJ2-7, with D perhaps TRBD2 (6 bases). V was cut by 5 bases and J by 5 bases, with 22 bases left in between. Per germline, CDR1 SGHTA and CDR2 FQGNSA. The length of the CDR3 is 16 residues. CDR3 protein: CASSTQVGTGKNEQYF. The CDR3 nucleotides are TGTGCCAGCAGCACCCAGGTTGGGACTGGAAAGAACGAGCAGTACTTC.

The genes are TRBV7-9 and TRBJ2-3, with TRBD1 identical over 7 bases. Trimming cost V 1 base and J 4 bases; bases outside gene matches: 5. CDR1 SEHNR and CDR2 FQNEAQ come from the germline V gene (reference sequence). The length of the CDR3 is 15 residues. CDR3 protein: CASSLEGQISDTQYF. In DNA, the CDR3 is TGTGCCAGCAGCTTAGAGGGACAGATATCAGATACGCAGTATTTT.

This clonotype showed up just a few times. The CDR3 region has the DNA TGCGCCAGCAGCCAGTCCGCGTCGTATCAGTACTTC. Translated: CASSQSASYQYF. The chain combines TRBV5-1 with TRBJ2-7, with unresolved D. V was cut by 4 bases and J by 10 bases, with 15 bases left in between. The CDR3 totals 12 residues. Per germline, CDR1 SGHRS and CDR2 YFSETQ.

In DNA, the CDR3 is TGTGCCAGCAGCCCCCAGGGAGGCAGGTTACGACTAGATACGCAGTATTTT. Its protein product is CASSPQGGRLRLDTQYF. V and J are TRBV7-9 and TRBJ2-3; TRBD2 is a possible D gene (6 bases). From germline, CDR1 is SEHNR and CDR2 FQNEAQ (reference sequence). V lost 5 bases and J lost 5, with 23 bases in between. The CDR3 length is 17 residues. The full variable domain, rest sourced from reference TRBV7-9 and TRBJ2-3, is DTGVSQNPRHKITKRGQNVTFRCDPISEHNRLYWYRQTLGQGPEFLTYFQNEAQLEKSRLLSDRFSAERPKGSFSTLEIQRTEQGDSAMYLCASSPQGGRLRLDTQYFGPGTRLTVL.

V usage is TRBV15 and J usage is TRBJ2-3, with D possibly being TRBD1 (6 bases). V was clipped by 7 bases and J by 1 base, with 12 bases between them. Looked up from germline, CDR1 is LNHNV and CDR2 is YYDKDF (reference sequence). This CDR3 is 14 amino acids long. As DNA, the CDR3 is TGTGCCACCAAGAGACAGGACCGCACAGATACGCAGTATTTT. This codes for CATKRQDRTDTQYF. The full variable domain, with the rest looked up from reference TRBV15 and TRBJ2-3, is DAMVIQNPRYQVTQFGKPVTLSCSQTLNHNVMYWYQQKSSQAPKLLFHYYDKDFNNEADTPDNFQSRRPNTSFCFLDIRSPGLGDTAMYLCATKRQDRTDTQYFGPGTRLTVL.

The chain carries TRBV20-1 and TRBJ2-3, with 9 bases lining up with TRBD2. CDR3 length: 14 amino acids. J was trimmed by 3 bases and V by 1 base; bases with no gene match: 2. Germline V gene lookup returns CDR1 DFQATT and CDR2 SNEGSKA (reference sequence). In DNA, the CDR3 is TGCAGTGCTAGAGTGGCGGGGGGGACAGATACGCAGTATTTT. This codes for CSARVAGGTDTQYF.

This clonotype was seen many times. This sequence joins TRBV10-3 and TRBJ2-3, with a weak D call TRBD1 (5 bases). The V end lost 10 bases, the J end lost 4 bases, and 9 bases lay between the germline ends. CDR1 ENHRY and CDR2 SYGVKD come from the germline V gene. This CDR3 is 11 amino acids long. The DNA for the CDR3 is TGTGCCACGGAAGGGGCAGATACGCAGTATTTT. This encodes CATEGADTQYF.

This clonotype was recorded only once. The CDR3 DNA reads as TGCAGTGCTAGTGCGCCGAGCTCCTACAATGAGCAGTTCTTC. Its protein product is CSASAPSSYNEQFF. This chain connects TRBV20-1 to TRBJ2-1; no definite D call. The CDR3 is 14 amino acids. Germline CDR1 DFQATT, CDR2 SNEGSKA (reference sequence). V lost 3 bases and J 0 bases, leaving 9 bases between the germline ends.

The sample holds a few counts of this clonotype. The chain recombines TRBV7-6 with TRBJ2-5, with 7 bases aligning to TRBD1. Germline V gene lookup returns CDR1 SGHVS and CDR2 FNYEAQ. The CDR3 extends over 13 amino acids. The J segment lost 5 bases and the V segment lost 5 bases, leaving 5 bases of the junction unmatched. CDR3 sequence (DNA): TGTGCCAGCAGCAGACAGGGCTGGGAGACCCAGTACTTC. It translates to CASSRQGWETQYF.

This clonotype has a handful of counts. The chain recombines TRBV20-1 with TRBJ2-6, with 9 bases fitting TRBD1. The V segment lost 4 bases and the J segment 2 bases; nucleotides outside the gene matches: 9. CDR1 is DFQATT and CDR2 is SNEGSKA in the germline V gene (reference sequence). The CDR3 has 17 amino acids. The CDR3 loop is CSATTGTGRAGANVLTF. CDR3 DNA: TGCAGTGCTACAACCGGGACAGGGCGCGCTGGGGCCAACGTCCTGACTTTC.

This clonotype was observed a few times. V usage is TRBV11-2 and J usage is TRBJ2-5; TRBD2 aligns across 10 bases. J was trimmed by 7 bases and V by 1 base; bases with no gene match: 12. Germline V gene sequence: CDR1 SGHAT, CDR2 FQNNGV. There are 17 residues in the CDR3. DNA for the CDR3: TGTGCCAGCAGCTTAGGATACGAGCGGGAGGGTTATGGGACCCAGTACTTC. Protein sequence: CASSLGYEREGYGTQYF.

V is TRBV30 and J is TRBJ2-3; perhaps D is TRBD1 or TRBD2 (6 bases each). Germline CDR1 reads GTSNPN; CDR2 reads SVGIG (reference sequence). The CDR3 consists of 14 residues. V was pared by 1 base and J by 0 bases, with 8 bases between. DNA for the CDR3: TGTGCCTGGAGTGCGGGGGCCAGCACAGATACGCAGTATTTT. As protein: CAWSAGASTDTQYF. Full variable domain (missing parts from reference TRBV30 and TRBJ2-3): SQTIHQWPATLVQPVGSPLSLECTVEGTSNPNLYWYRQAAGRGLQLLFYSVGIGQISSEVPQNLSASRPQDRQFILSSKKLLLSDSGFYLCAWSAGASTDTQYFGPGTRLTVL.

This clonotype was observed many times. V and J are TRBV6-1 and TRBJ1-1, with unresolved D. V was shortened by 3 bases and J by 0 bases, with 8 bases between the two germline ends. The CDR3 sequence is 14 residues long. Per germline, CDR1 MNHNS and CDR2 SASEGT. CDR3 amino acids: CASSDRYMNTEAFF. CDR3 sequence (DNA): TGTGCCAGCAGTGACCGTTACATGAACACTGAAGCTTTCTTT.

Worth noting for this clonotype: This may be a read error, as it is one base from a much larger clone. The chain carries TRBV5-1 and TRBJ2-1; TRBD1 is a possible D gene (6 bases). Trimming removed 4 bases at V and 2 bases at J, with 13 bases between. From germline, CDR1 is SGHRS and CDR2 YFSETQ. This CDR3 has 15 residues. This chain's CDR3 is CASSGSGDAYNEQFF. The CDR3 coding sequence is TGCGCCAGCAGCGGATCAGGGGACGCCTACAATGAGCAGTTCTTC.

This clonotype appeared once. The gene calls are TRBV4-1 and TRBJ2-3; a possible D gene is TRBD2 (6 bases). Trimming removed 0 bases from V and 4 bases from J, with 11 bases in between. The CDR3 spans 15 residues. Germline V lookup: CDR1 MGHRA, CDR2 YSYEKL. CDR3 sequence reads: CASSQDRGSADTQYF. CDR3 nucleotide sequence: TGCGCCAGCAGCCAAGATCGGGGGAGCGCAGATACGCAGTATTTT.

This rearrangement joins TRBV27 to TRBJ1-1; 10 nucleotides agree with TRBD1. The germline CDR1 and CDR2 sequences are MNHEY and SMNVEV (reference sequence). The length of the CDR3 is 18 residues. Trimming removed 6 bases from V and 1 base from J; junction bases left unmatched: 14. CDR3 sequence: CASRPGLGTGVGNTEAFF. DNA of the CDR3: TGTGCCAGCAGGCCTGGGCTCGGGACAGGGGTTGGGAACACTGAAGCTTTCTTT.